This T cell receptor beta chain was retrieved from a study of cytomegalovirus exposure and HLA in healthy donors. Study-level findings and limits: An ancestry cluster, one associated with Asian ancestry, reportedly showed fewer N-insertions than the approximately 650-donor mean in a later analysis. Specificity for CMV antigens was confirmed in vitro for a few of the CMV-associated chains. Sequence variants that were highly shared formed a cluster that was likely a sequencing artifact.

While unrecorded immune exposures were likely, the donors were nominally healthy when sampled. Germline loops: CDR1 SGDLS, CDR2 YYNGEE. This CDR3 has 14 amino acids. V shed 0 bases and J shed 10 bases, with 14 bases lying between them. On this clone: The antigen is undetermined.

This PCR relied on a set of 60 Vbeta primers and 13 Jbeta primers. TCRdb's table, derived via immunoSEQ multiplex PCR, lists solely in-frame clones and lacks some. The sample lists some 170,000 clones, roughly 79% seen once, with roughly 6% in the top ten. The chain links TRBV9 to TRBJ1-5, with D tentatively TRBD1 (5 bases). This TCR was sampled from a man in his forties in good health and CMV-seropositive. The specimen was PBMCs. The CDR3 DNA follows: TGTGCCAGCAGCGTAGGTACATCGGGGGATCCCCAGCATTTT. Translation: CASSVGTSGDPQHF.